Listed here are 24 T cell receptor beta chains from one sample, sequenced in a study of blood T cell repertoires in COVID-19. Profiling relied on immunoSEQ multiplex PCR, and the TCRdb table lists in-frame clones only, not all of them. The table includes over 70,000 clones, 80% to 90% detected once. Sequenced material: peripheral blood. The receptors were gathered from a man older than 75 with acute or convalescent COVID-19.

This clone occurred a few times. The chain combines TRBV18 with TRBJ1-1; possibly TRBD1 for D (5 bases). The CDR3 is 14 amino acids. In germline, CDR1 is KGHSH, CDR2 LQKENI. Trimming shortened V by 2 bases and J by 3 bases, and 10 bases separated the two germline ends. CDR3 nucleotide sequence: TGTGCCAGCTCACCAAATTGGGGGGACACTGAAGCTTTCTTT. The encoded protein is CASSPNWGDTEAFF.

The chain couples TRBV5-1 to TRBJ2-3; 9 bases are a match to TRBD2. The V gene end was trimmed by 3 bases and the J gene end by 5 bases; junction bases not matched to a gene: 13. Germline V CDR1 and CDR2: SGHRS, YFSETQ. There are 17 residues in the CDR3. DNA of the CDR3: TGCGCCAGCAGCTGGAGGGTAGCGGGAGAACGGGAAGATACGCAGTATTTT. It codes for CASSWRVAGEREDTQYF.

The chain employs TRBV5-1 and TRBJ1-2, with 7 bases fitting TRBD1. V lost 7 bases and J lost 6; bases outside the gene matches: 6. CDR3 size: 12 residues. In germline, CDR1 is SGHRS, CDR2 YFSETQ. For the CDR3, the DNA is TGCGCCAGCTTTGACAGGGAAGATGGCTACACCTTC. Protein sequence: CASFDREDGYTF.

This sequence joins TRBV14 and TRBJ1-6, with TRBD1 as a possible D gene (5 bases). This CDR3 has 16 residues. Trimming shortened V by 2 bases and J by 8 bases, and 16 bases separated the two germline ends. The germline V gene has CDR1 SGHDN and CDR2 FVKESK. CDR3 protein: CASSQRMTVKHSPLHF. In DNA form, the CDR3 reads TGTGCCAGCAGCCAACGAATGACAGTAAAGCATTCACCCCTCCACTTT.

V and J are TRBV5-1 and TRBJ1-3, with 8 bases aligning to TRBD1. Germline CDR1 reads SGHRS; CDR2 reads YFSETQ. V lost 4 bases and J lost 0; bases outside the gene matches: 6. The CDR3 consists of 16 residues. CDR3: CASSTGQVNSGNTIYF. The CDR3 region has the DNA TGCGCCAGCAGCACGGGACAGGTGAACTCTGGAAACACCATATATTTT.

The chain is built from TRBV12-3 or TRBV12-4 and TRBJ1-2; D is unclear. The CDR3 has 12 amino acids. V shed 6 bases and J shed 5 bases, with 10 bases lying between them. As DNA, the CDR3 is TGTGCCAGCAGCCAAGACGGGTATGGCTACACCTTC. Translation: CASSQDGYGYTF.

This CDR3 reads CASSRGTGNEQFF. As DNA, the CDR3 is TGTGCCAGCAGCCGAGGGACAGGGAATGAGCAGTTCTTC. The chain employs TRBV7-3 and TRBJ2-1; 9 nucleotides line up with TRBD1. Germline V CDR1 and CDR2: SGHTA, FQGTGA. V dropped 5 bases and J dropped 7; count of bases not matched to a gene: 3. The CDR3 loop spans 13 amino acids.

The chain is built from TRBV6-5 and TRBJ2-7; D may be TRBD1 (6 bases). With 7 bases removed from V and 4 bases from J, the gap between germline ends came to 17 bases. Germline CDR1 is MNHEY and CDR2 is SVGAGI. The CDR3 sequence is 14 residues long. The CDR3 DNA reads TGTGCCAGCACCCCTACAAGGACAGCTTACGAGCAGTACTTC. Translation gives CASTPTRTAYEQYF.

This chain joins TRBV9 and TRBJ2-1; D may be TRBD1 (5 bases). Germline CDR1 is SGDLS and CDR2 is YYNGEE. The CDR3 sequence is 16 residues long. Trimming shortened V by 0 bases and J by 5 bases, and 15 bases separated the two germline ends. CDR3: CASSVGPAGKDNEQFF. CDR3 DNA sequence: TGTGCCAGCAGCGTAGGACCGGCAGGGAAGGACAATGAGCAGTTCTTC. Together with reference TRBV9 and TRBJ2-1, the CDR3 gives the full variable domain: DSGVTQTPKHLITATGQRVTLRCSPRSGDLSVYWYQQSLDQGLQFLIQYYNGEERAKGNILERFSAQQFPDLHSELNLSSLELGDSALYFCASSVGPAGKDNEQFFGPGTRLTVL.

V gene TRBV7-3 combines with J gene TRBJ2-1; 10 nucleotides line up with TRBD2. The J segment lost 8 bases and the V segment lost 5 bases, leaving 12 bases of the junction unmatched. Per the germline V gene, CDR1 is SGHTA and CDR2 is FQGTGA. The CDR3 runs to 16 residues. The CDR3 coding sequence is TGTGCCAGCAGCCCCTTTGTGGTGAGCGGGAGGGATGAGCAGTTCTTC. It encodes CASSPFVVSGRDEQFF.

The V and J genes are TRBV5-4 and TRBJ1-4; 9 bases agree with TRBD1. Trimming took 2 bases from V and 8 from J; bases not matched to a gene: 7. CDR3 length: 15 amino acids. Germline lookup yields CDR1 SGHNT and CDR2 YYREEE (reference sequence). The DNA of the CDR3 is TGTGCCAGCAGCTTAAACAGGGGGCGAGGGGAAAAACTGTTTTTT. Encoded protein: CASSLNRGRGEKLFF.

The genes are TRBV7-3 and TRBJ2-5; D not certain. The germline V and J ends were trimmed by 6 bases and 5 bases, with 19 bases remaining between them. The CDR3 length is 15 residues. Germline values: CDR1 SGHTA, CDR2 FQGTGA. CDR3 coding DNA: TGTGCCAGCAGTCCTGGGTATGCCGGGTCGGAGACCCAGTACTTC. Amino acid sequence: CASSPGYAGSETQYF.

The rearrangement links TRBV5-6 to TRBJ1-5, with D tentatively TRBD1 (5 bases). V gave up 1 base and J gave up 4 bases, with 12 bases separating them. Germline V gene data show CDR1 as SGHDT and CDR2 as YYEEEE. The CDR3 is made up of 15 amino acids. As DNA, the CDR3 is TGTGCCAGCAGCTTGCGGGGGATAGGGAATCAGCCCCAGCATTTT. This sequence encodes CASSLRGIGNQPQHF.

The chain has TRBV9 and TRBJ1-3, with a possible D match to TRBD1 (6 bases). This CDR3 comprises 14 residues. V was trimmed by 3 bases and J by 2 bases, leaving 9 bases between them. Germline V CDR1 and CDR2: SGDLS, YYNGEE. In nucleotides, the CDR3 is TGTGCCAGCAGCGACACAGGGACTGGAAACACCATATATTTT. It yields the protein CASSDTGTGNTIYF.

This clone was found once. The V gene is TRBV18, the J gene TRBJ2-5; D might be TRBD1 (6 bases). Trimming removed 3 bases from V and 0 bases from J, with 26 bases in between. Germline loops: CDR1 KGHSH, CDR2 LQKENI. The CDR3 runs 20 residues. CDR3 nucleotide sequence: TGTGCCAGCTCACCTCTACAGGGCCGGGCTAGGATCGGTAACCAAGAGACCCAGTACTTC. It encodes CASSPLQGRARIGNQETQYF.

The chain recombines TRBV28 with TRBJ2-7; D unresolved. CDR1 and CDR2 (germline): MDHEN, SYDVKM. The CDR3 contains 13 residues. The V gene lost 3 bases and the J gene lost 4 bases, with 10 bases spanning the gap. The CDR3 here is CASSLLSLYEQYF. The CDR3 coding sequence is TGTGCCAGCAGTTTGTTGTCGTTATACGAGCAGTACTTC.

The CDR3 DNA is TGTGCCAGCAGTGAATCAGGCTCCTACGAGCAGTACTTC. Protein product: CASSESGSYEQYF. The rearrangement joins TRBV6-1 to TRBJ2-7; no reliable D call. CDR3 length: 13 amino acids. Trimming stripped 2 bases from V and 0 bases from J, with 5 bases between. Per the germline V gene, CDR1 is MNHNS and CDR2 is SASEGT.

The chain combines TRBV10-3 with TRBJ1-5; 10 nucleotides match TRBD1. With 3 bases clipped from V and 3 bases from J, the junction kept 5 bases outside the gene matches. Germline V gene lookup returns CDR1 ENHRY and CDR2 SYGVKD. The CDR3 has 16 amino acids. DNA of the CDR3: TGTGCCATCAGTGATAGAGGACAGGGGGACAATCAGCCCCAGCATTTT. It specifies CAISDRGQGDNQPQHF.

The J gene is TRBJ1-2, the V gene TRBV4-2; D remains unclear. There are 15 residues in the CDR3. V lost 0 bases to trimming and J lost 0 bases, with 8 bases between them. Germline V lookup: CDR1 LGHNA, CDR2 YNFKEQ. The CDR3, as DNA: TGTGCCAGCAGCCAAGATCCCGACTCTAACTATGGCTACACCTTC. Translating gives CASSQDPDSNYGYTF.

Here the CDR3 DNA reads TGCAGCGTTGAAGATACCGGACAGCAGAATGAAAAACTGTTTTTT. Translated: CSVEDTGQQNEKLFF. V gene TRBV29-1 combines with J gene TRBJ1-4; tentative D call: TRBD1 (6 bases). The CDR3 runs 15 residues. In germline, CDR1 is SQVTM, CDR2 ANQGSEA. Between the trimmed V and J ends, which lost 0 bases and 5 bases, there was a span of 13 bases.

The chain employs TRBV3-1 (or the pseudogene TRBV3-2) and TRBJ2-3; TRBD2 matches at 12 bases. This CDR3 has 16 amino acids. Per the germline V gene, CDR1 is LGHDT and CDR2 is YNNKEL (reference sequence). V gave up 5 bases and J gave up 5 bases; unmatched junction bases: 8. CDR3 amino acids: CASSSPSGRAIDTQYF. In nucleotides, the CDR3 is TGTGCCAGCAGCTCACCTAGCGGGAGGGCCATAGATACGCAGTATTTT.

The chain is built from TRBV7-2 and TRBJ2-7; 11 bases line up with TRBD2. Germline CDR1 is SGHTA and CDR2 is FQGNSA. CDR3 length: 19 amino acids. V lost 1 base to trimming and J lost 0 bases; unmatched junction nucleotides: 11. CDR3 in amino acids: CASSLGGRTSGRSSYEQYF. CDR3 coding DNA: TGTGCCAGCAGCTTAGGGGGAAGGACTAGCGGGCGAAGCTCCTACGAGCAGTACTTC. The whole variable domain, remainder taken from reference TRBV7-2 and TRBJ2-7, is GAGVSQSPSNKVTEKGKDVELRCDPISGHTALYWYRQSLGQGLEFLIYFQGNSAPDKSGLPSDRFSAERTGGSVSTLTIQRTQQEDSAVYLCASSLGGRTSGRSSYEQYFGPGTRLTVT.

The chain recombines TRBV7-9 with TRBJ2-2; 7 nucleotides align to TRBD1. With 2 bases clipped from V and 5 bases from J, the junction kept 5 bases outside the gene matches. The germline gives CDR1 SEHNR, CDR2 FQNEAQ (reference sequence). The CDR3 runs 15 residues. The CDR3 region has the DNA TGTGCCAGCAGCTTATCCCCGACAGGGACCGGGGAGCTGTTTTTT. Translated, it gives CASSLSPTGTGELFF.

This clone was counted between two and nine times. The rearrangement links TRBV19 to TRBJ1-5; 7 nucleotides align to TRBD1. The CDR3 runs 15 residues. Germline V CDR1 and CDR2: LNHDA, SQIVND (reference sequence). V gave up 7 bases and J gave up 1 base; unmatched junction bases: 7. CDR3 protein: CASTRQGQSNQPQHF. CDR3 sequence (DNA): TGTGCCAGTACCAGACAGGGTCAAAGCAATCAGCCCCAGCATTTT.